The table lists the clone carrying this TCR beta chain with a count of one. Its matching antigen is unknown. None of the donors, who were healthy HIV-negative adults, had recently had acute infections or vaccinations. TCRdb's copy holds only in-frame clones and misses some; the assay was immunoSEQ multiplex PCR. The sample includes approximately 2,000,000 clones, around 93% of them seen just once. The CDR3 is 14 residues long. The record originates from a study of shared clonotypes between healthy human individuals. The overall study: The study used three CD4 naive, three CD4 memory, two CD8 naive and one CD8 memory plate per donor.

General study points: As a rule, naive subsets had a larger estimated richness than memory subsets.

This sequence joins TRBV21-1 and TRBJ2-6; TRBD1 is taken as the D call from the table, unchecked against the DNA. TRBV21-1 is assigned pseudogene status. The receptor comes from a young man in good health. Some clones in this sample may be carry-over from other donors' samples. Sequencing was carried out using naive CD4+ T cells from PBMCs. The subset was: CD45RA+ positively selected. The CDR3 DNA reads TGTGCCAGCAGCAACAGCTCTGGGGCCAACGTCCTGACTTTC. Protein product: CASSNSSGANVLTF.